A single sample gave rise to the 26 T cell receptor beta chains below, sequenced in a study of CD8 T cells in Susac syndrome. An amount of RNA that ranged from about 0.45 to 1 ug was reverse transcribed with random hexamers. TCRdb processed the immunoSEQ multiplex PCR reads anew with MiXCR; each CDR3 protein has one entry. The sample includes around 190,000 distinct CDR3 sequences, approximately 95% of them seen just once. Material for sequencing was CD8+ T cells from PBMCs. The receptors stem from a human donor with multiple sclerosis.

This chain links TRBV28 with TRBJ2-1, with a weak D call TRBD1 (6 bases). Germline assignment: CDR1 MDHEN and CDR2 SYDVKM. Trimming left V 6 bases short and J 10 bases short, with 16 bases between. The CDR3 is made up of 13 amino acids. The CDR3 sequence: CASRVGGAGEQFF. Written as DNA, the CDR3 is TGTGCCAGCAGGGTAGGGGGAGCTGGCGAGCAGTTCTTC.

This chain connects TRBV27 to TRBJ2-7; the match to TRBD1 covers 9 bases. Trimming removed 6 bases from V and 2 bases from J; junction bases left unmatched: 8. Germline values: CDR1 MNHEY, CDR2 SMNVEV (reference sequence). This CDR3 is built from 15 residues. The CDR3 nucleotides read TGTGCCAGCAGCCCGTGGGGACAGGGCGCCTACGAGCAGTACTTC. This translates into CASSPWGQGAYEQYF.

The CDR3 loop reads CASSHGSRDIFNEQFF. The CDR3 DNA follows: TGTGCCAGCAGCCACGGTTCGCGGGATATATTCAATGAGCAGTTCTTC. V usage is TRBV14 and J usage is TRBJ2-1; D may be TRBD2 (6 bases). The V gene lost 3 bases and the J gene lost 6 bases, with 18 bases spanning the gap. Germline loops: CDR1 SGHDN, CDR2 FVKESK. The CDR3 extends over 16 amino acids.

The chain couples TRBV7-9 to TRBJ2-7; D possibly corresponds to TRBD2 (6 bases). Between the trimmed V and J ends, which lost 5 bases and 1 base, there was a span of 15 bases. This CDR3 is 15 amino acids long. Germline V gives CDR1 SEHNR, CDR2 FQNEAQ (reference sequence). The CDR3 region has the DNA TGTGCCAGCAGCAGCTCCGGAGGGCCTTCCTACGAGCAGTACTTC. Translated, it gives CASSSSGGPSYEQYF.

The CDR3: CASSQGRSSPLHF. The CDR3 coding sequence is TGTGCCAGCAGCCAAGGCCGTTCTTCACCCCTCCACTTT. The chain employs TRBV14 and TRBJ1-6; D is unclear. Germline V lookup: CDR1 SGHDN, CDR2 FVKESK. The CDR3 length is 13 residues. Trimming removed 1 base at V and 9 bases at J, with 7 bases between. Full variable domain (missing parts from reference TRBV14 and TRBJ1-6): EAGVTQFPSHSVIEKGQTVTLRCDPISGHDNLYWYRRVMGKEIKFLLHFVKESKQDESGMPNNRFLAERTGGTYSTLKVQPAELEDSGVYFCASSQGRSSPLHFGNGTRLTVT.

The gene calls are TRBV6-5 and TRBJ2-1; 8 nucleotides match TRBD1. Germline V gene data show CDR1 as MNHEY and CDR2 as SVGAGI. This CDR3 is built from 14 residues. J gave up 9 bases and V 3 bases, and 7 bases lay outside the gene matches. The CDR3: CASSYTPGGGEQFF. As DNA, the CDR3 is TGTGCCAGCAGTTATACCCCAGGGGGCGGTGAGCAGTTCTTC.

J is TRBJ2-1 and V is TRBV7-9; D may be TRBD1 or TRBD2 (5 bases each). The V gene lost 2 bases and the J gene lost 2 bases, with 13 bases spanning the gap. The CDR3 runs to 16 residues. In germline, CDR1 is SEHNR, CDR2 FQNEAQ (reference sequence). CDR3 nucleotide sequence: TGTGCCAGCAGCTTAATCGGGGCCCGGGCCTACAATGAGCAGTTCTTC. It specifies CASSLIGARAYNEQFF.

The CDR3: CSAQKMNTEAFF. For the CDR3, the DNA is TGCAGTGCTCAGAAGATGAACACTGAAGCTTTCTTT. The rearrangement joins TRBV20-1 to TRBJ1-1; D is undetermined. The V gene's germline CDR1 is DFQATT and CDR2 SNEGSKA (reference sequence). V lost 5 bases, J lost 0 bases, and 7 bases lay in between. The CDR3 consists of 12 residues.

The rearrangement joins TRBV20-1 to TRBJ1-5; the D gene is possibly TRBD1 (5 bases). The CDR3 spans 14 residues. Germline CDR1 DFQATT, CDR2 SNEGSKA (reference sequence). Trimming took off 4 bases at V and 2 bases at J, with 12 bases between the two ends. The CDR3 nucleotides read TGCAGTGCTAATCAGGGTTCGGGCAATCAGCCCCAGCATTTT. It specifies CSANQGSGNQPQHF.

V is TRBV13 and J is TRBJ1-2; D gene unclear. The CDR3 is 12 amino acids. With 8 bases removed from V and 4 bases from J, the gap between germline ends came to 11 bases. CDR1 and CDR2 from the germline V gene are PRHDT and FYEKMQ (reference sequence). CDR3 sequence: CASAEGVYGYTF. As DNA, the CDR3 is TGTGCCAGCGCAGAGGGAGTCTATGGCTACACCTTC.

The CDR3 DNA reads TGCAGTGCTAGAGATAATCTCTACGAGCAGTACTTC. Its protein is CSARDNLYEQYF. J is TRBJ2-7 and V is TRBV20-1, with D unclear. Trimming took off 0 bases at V and 3 bases at J, with 6 bases between the two ends. Germline V gives CDR1 DFQATT, CDR2 SNEGSKA (reference sequence). This CDR3 has 12 residues.

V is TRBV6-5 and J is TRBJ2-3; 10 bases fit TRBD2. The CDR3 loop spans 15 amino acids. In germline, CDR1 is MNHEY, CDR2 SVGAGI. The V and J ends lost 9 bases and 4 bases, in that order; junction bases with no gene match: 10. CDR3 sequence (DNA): TGTGCCAGTGGGCTCCTAGCGGGAGATGCAGATACGCAGTATTTT. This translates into CASGLLAGDADTQYF.

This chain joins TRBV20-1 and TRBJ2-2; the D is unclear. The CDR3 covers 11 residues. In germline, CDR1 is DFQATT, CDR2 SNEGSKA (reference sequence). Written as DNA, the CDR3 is TGCAGCGCCAGACTCGCCGGGGAGCTGTTTTTT. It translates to CSARLAGELFF.

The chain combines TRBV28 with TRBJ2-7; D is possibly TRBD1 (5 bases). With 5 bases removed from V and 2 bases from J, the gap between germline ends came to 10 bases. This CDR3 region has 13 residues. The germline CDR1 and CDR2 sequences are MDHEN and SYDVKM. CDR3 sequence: CASSQQGAYEQYF. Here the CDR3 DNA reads TGTGCCAGCAGTCAGCAGGGTGCCTACGAGCAGTACTTC.

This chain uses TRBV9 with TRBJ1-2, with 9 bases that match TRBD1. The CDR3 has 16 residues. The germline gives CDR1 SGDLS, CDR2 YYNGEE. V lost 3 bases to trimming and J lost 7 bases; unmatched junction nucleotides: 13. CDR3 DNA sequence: TGTGCCAGCAGCGCCCTAAAACAGGGGGCGCCGGGTGGCTACACCTTC. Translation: CASSALKQGAPGGYTF.

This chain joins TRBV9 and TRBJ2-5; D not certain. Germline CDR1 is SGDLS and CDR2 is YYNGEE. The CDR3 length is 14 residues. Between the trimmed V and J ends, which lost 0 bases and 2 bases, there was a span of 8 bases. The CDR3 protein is CASSVGIAQETQYF. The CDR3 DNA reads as TGTGCCAGCAGCGTAGGAATTGCGCAAGAGACCCAGTACTTC.

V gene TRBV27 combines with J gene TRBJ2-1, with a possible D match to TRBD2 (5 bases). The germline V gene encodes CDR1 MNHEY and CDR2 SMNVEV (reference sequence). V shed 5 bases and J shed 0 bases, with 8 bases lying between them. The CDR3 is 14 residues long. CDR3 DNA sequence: TGTGCCAGCAGTGATGGGAGCTCCTACAATGAGCAGTTCTTC. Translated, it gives CASSDGSSYNEQFF.

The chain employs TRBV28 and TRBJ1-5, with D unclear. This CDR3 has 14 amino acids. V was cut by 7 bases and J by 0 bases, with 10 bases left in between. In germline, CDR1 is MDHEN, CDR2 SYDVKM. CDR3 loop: CASTMSRSNQPQHF. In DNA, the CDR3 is TGTGCCAGCACCATGTCACGTAGCAATCAGCCCCAGCATTTT.

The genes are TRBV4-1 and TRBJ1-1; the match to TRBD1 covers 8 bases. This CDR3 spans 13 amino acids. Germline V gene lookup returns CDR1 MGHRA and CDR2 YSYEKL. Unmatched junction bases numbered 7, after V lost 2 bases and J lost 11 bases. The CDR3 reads CASSQPDRDRAFF. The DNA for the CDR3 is TGCGCCAGCAGCCAACCGGACAGGGATCGCGCTTTCTTT.

The CDR3 DNA follows: TGCAGCAGTCACGGTGGCGGTGAGCAGTTCTTC. This gives the protein CSSHGGGEQFF. The chain links TRBV29-1 to TRBJ2-1, with D unresolved. V was trimmed by 8 bases and J by 9 bases, leaving 14 bases between them. The CDR3 has 11 amino acids. Germline CDR1 is SQVTM and CDR2 is ANQGSEA.

The CDR3 sequence is CASSQDSYEQFF. The CDR3 nucleotides are TGTGCCAGCAGCCAGGATTCGTATGAGCAGTTCTTC. This chain links TRBV14 with TRBJ2-1; D ambiguous. Germline values: CDR1 SGHDN, CDR2 FVKESK. This CDR3 comprises 12 residues. V was trimmed by 3 bases and J by 8 bases, leaving 8 bases between them.

The CDR3 bases are TGTGCCACCATCCTAGGGGTCACTGAAGCTTTCTTT. The encoded protein is CATILGVTEAFF. The V gene is TRBV7-9, the J gene TRBJ1-1; D is perhaps TRBD1 (5 bases). The V end was cut by 10 bases, the J end by 4 bases, with 13 bases between. The CDR3 is 12 amino acids. Germline V CDR1 and CDR2: SEHNR, FQNEAQ (reference sequence).

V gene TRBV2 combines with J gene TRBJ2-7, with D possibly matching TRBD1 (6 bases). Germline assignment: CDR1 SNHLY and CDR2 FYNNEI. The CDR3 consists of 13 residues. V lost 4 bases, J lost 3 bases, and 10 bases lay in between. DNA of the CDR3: TGTGCCAGCAGTGTAACAGGGAACTACGAGCAGTACTTC. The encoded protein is CASSVTGNYEQYF.

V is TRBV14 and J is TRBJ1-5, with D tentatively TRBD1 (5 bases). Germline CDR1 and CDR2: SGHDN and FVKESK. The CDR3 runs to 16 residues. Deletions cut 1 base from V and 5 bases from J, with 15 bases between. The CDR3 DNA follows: TGTGCCAGCAGCCAAGGTATCAGGGTACCGGATCAGCCCCAGCATTTT. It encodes CASSQGIRVPDQPQHF.

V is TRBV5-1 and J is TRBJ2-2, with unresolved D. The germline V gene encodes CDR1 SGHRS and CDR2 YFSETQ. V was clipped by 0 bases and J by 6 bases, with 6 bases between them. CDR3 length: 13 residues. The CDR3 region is CASSLASPGELFF. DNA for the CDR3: TGCGCCAGCAGCTTGGCTTCCCCCGGGGAGCTGTTTTTT.

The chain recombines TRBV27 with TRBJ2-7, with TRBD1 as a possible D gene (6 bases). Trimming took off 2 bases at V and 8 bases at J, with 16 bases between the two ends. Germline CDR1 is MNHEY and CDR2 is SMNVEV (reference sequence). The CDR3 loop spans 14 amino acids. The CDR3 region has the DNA TGTGCCAGCAGTTTACTGGGGCCAGGGGTCAAGCAGTACTTC. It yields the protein CASSLLGPGVKQYF.